Each of the 27 T cell receptor beta chains below was sequenced from the same sample in a study of prognosis after radiotherapy for stage I lung cancer. Amplification of the TCR beta CDR3 (from genomic DNA) was done by two-round multiplex PCR. Individual primers that were specific to each TRBV and TRBJ gene served in first-round PCR. In TCRdb, the multiplex PCR reads were re-called with MiXCR into one record per CDR3 protein. The sample has 30,000 to 40,000 distinct CDR3 sequences, about 31% seen once; the top ten hold roughly 26%. This specimen was PBMCs, taken before or after stereotactic body radiation therapy (not recorded which). These receptors were collected from a donor over 45 with non-small cell lung cancer.

This clonotype has ten or more counts. The chain carries TRBV12-3 or TRBV12-4 and TRBJ1-4, with a weak D call TRBD1 (6 bases). Deletions cut 1 base from V and 8 bases from J, with 11 bases between. This CDR3 has 14 residues. In DNA form, the CDR3 reads TGTGCCAGCAGTTTAGGGCAGGGGAAGGAAAAACTGTTTTTT. Encoded protein: CASSLGQGKEKLFF.

The sample holds a few counts of this clonotype. A far larger clone is only one base removed, so a read error is likely. The chain recombines TRBV6-1 with TRBJ2-7; unclear D gene. CDR3 length: 12 residues. From germline, CDR1 is MNHNS and CDR2 SASEGT. For the CDR3, the DNA is TGTGCCATCAGTTTGGCAGCCTACGAGCAGTACTTC. Protein product: CAISLAAYEQYF.

The table lists this clonotype with many counts. This rearrangement joins TRBV6-1 to TRBJ1-1; 7 bases match TRBD1. Germline V CDR1 and CDR2: MNHNS, SASEGT. The CDR3 is 14 residues long. The J segment lost 7 bases and the V segment lost 3 bases, leaving 8 bases of the junction unmatched. Here the CDR3 DNA reads TGTGCCAGCAGTGAGACGGGACAGCGAGGTGAAGCTTTCTTT. Its translation is CASSETGQRGEAFF.

This clonotype was seen ten or more times. The V call is TRBV5-1, the J call TRBJ2-1, with 9 bases aligning to TRBD1. V gave up 5 bases and J gave up 3 bases; unmatched junction bases: 6. The CDR3 has 15 amino acids. Germline V gene data show CDR1 as SGHRS and CDR2 as YFSETQ. CDR3: CASRAGQGLYNEQFF. CDR3 DNA sequence: TGCGCCAGCAGAGCCGGACAGGGGCTCTACAATGAGCAGTTCTTC.

This chain uses TRBV5-1 with TRBJ1-2; D is perhaps TRBD1 (6 bases). Trimming took 4 bases from V and 11 from J, leaving 24 bases between them. Germline V lookup: CDR1 SGHRS, CDR2 YFSETQ. The CDR3 covers 15 residues. The CDR3 reads CASSPEGGSGRCYTF. In DNA form, the CDR3 reads TGCGCCAGCAGCCCGGAGGGGGGCTCGGGGAGGTGTTACACCTTC.

At least ten counts were recorded for this clonotype. This chain joins TRBV28 and TRBJ1-2; TRBD1 agrees at 7 bases. The CDR3 is 13 residues long. Germline CDR1 MDHEN, CDR2 SYDVKM. With 5 bases clipped from V and 4 bases from J, the junction kept 4 bases outside the gene matches. The CDR3 DNA sequence: TGTGCCAGCAGTGGCGACAGGGCCTATGGCTACACCTTC. Protein product: CASSGDRAYGYTF.

This clonotype was detected many times. The chain is built from TRBV4-1 and TRBJ2-7, with D perhaps matching TRBD1 or TRBD2 (5 bases each). V lost 0 bases to trimming and J lost 3 bases, with 12 bases between them. This CDR3 comprises 15 residues. Germline V gene data show CDR1 as MGHRA and CDR2 as YSYEKL. The CDR3, as DNA: TGCGCCAGCAGCCAAGATCGCTGGGGGATCTACGAGCAGTACTTC. Its protein product is CASSQDRWGIYEQYF.

This clonotype was recorded at least ten times. V gene TRBV28 combines with J gene TRBJ2-7; D is ambiguous. Trimming removed 7 bases from V and 4 bases from J, with 8 bases in between. Germline CDR1 and CDR2: MDHEN and SYDVKM. The CDR3 contains 11 residues. This CDR3 is CASNNIYEQYF. CDR3 DNA sequence: TGTGCCAGCAATAACATTTACGAGCAGTACTTC.

This clonotype was counted many times. The chain recombines TRBV29-1 with TRBJ1-1, with D uncertain. The CDR3 totals 8 residues. Trimming pared 4 bases from V and 11 bases from J, leaving 5 bases between. Germline V gene data show CDR1 as SQVTM and CDR2 as ANQGSEA. The CDR3 DNA reads TGCAGCGTTGGCACTGCTTTCTTT. Amino acid sequence: CSVGTAFF.

Worth noting for this clonotype: Germline and junction disagree at one end, which may indicate a read error. This chain connects TRBV12-3 or TRBV12-4 to TRBJ1-5; no firm D call. This CDR3 contains 14 residues. DNA of the CDR3: TGTGCCGGCAGTTTGCAGTGGAGTATTCAGCCCCAGCATTTT. Protein product: CAGSLQWSIQPQHF.

This chain links TRBV4-1 with TRBJ1-5; a weak D match, TRBD1 (5 bases). The length of the CDR3 is 17 residues. From germline, CDR1 is MGHRA and CDR2 YSYEKL. V was trimmed by 0 bases and J by 3 bases, leaving 15 bases between them. The CDR3 is CASSQEGQGHYNQPQHF. CDR3 DNA sequence: TGCGCCAGCAGCCAAGAAGGGCAGGGCCATTACAATCAGCCCCAGCATTTT.

Of note for this clonotype: Since a far larger clone is one base different, this is likely a read error. The chain has TRBV6-4 and TRBJ1-1, with TRBD1 matching over 8 bases. This CDR3 region has 13 residues. The germline gives CDR1 MRHNA, CDR2 SNTAGT. This chain's CDR3 is CASSSQGATEALF. The CDR3 nucleotides are TGTGCCAGCAGTTCCCAGGGGGCCACTGAAGCTTTATTT.

The sample holds many counts of this clonotype. The chain is built from TRBV27 and TRBJ1-4; D is perhaps TRBD1 (6 bases). There are 12 residues in the CDR3. CDR1 is MNHEY, CDR2 SMNVEV, per germline (reference sequence). V lost 7 bases and J lost 7, with 10 bases in between. CDR3 region: CASNTGSEKLFF. The CDR3 coding sequence is TGTGCCAGCAACACAGGGTCTGAAAAACTGTTTTTT.

This clonotype has a count of ten or more. This chain links TRBV7-3 with TRBJ2-1; 8 bases agree with TRBD2. V lost 5 bases to trimming and J lost 0 bases; unmatched junction nucleotides: 12. Germline lookup yields CDR1 SGHTA and CDR2 FQGTGA. The CDR3 contains 18 residues. The CDR3 loop reads CASSPLGGGGSSYNEQFF. As DNA, the CDR3 is TGTGCCAGCAGCCCCCTAGGAGGCGGGGGGAGCTCCTACAATGAGCAGTTCTTC.

A note on this clonotype: A much larger clone lies a single base off, so this may be a read error. The chain couples TRBV2 to TRBJ2-5; 7 positions match TRBD1. Germline trimming cut 7 bases from V and 5 bases from J; bases unmatched to any gene: 22. Germline CDR1 is SNHLY and CDR2 is FYNNEI. The CDR3 extends over 18 amino acids. The CDR3 region has the DNA TGTGCCAGCACCCGAAGCAACTCCGGGACAGAGTCCTTGGAGACCCAGTACTTC. Translating gives CASTRSNSGTESLETQYF.

This clonotype has ten or more counts. The CDR3 loop reads CASSLSGTENEKLFF. CDR3 nucleotides: TGTGCCAGCAGTTTATCCGGGACAGAGAATGAAAAACTGTTTTTT. The V call is TRBV28, the J call TRBJ1-4; 7 bases match TRBD1. The CDR3 length is 15 residues. The germline gives CDR1 MDHEN, CDR2 SYDVKM. Unmatched junction bases numbered 4, after V lost 1 base and J lost 5 bases.

Remarks on this clonotype: This is likely an artifact of a read error, given a far larger clone one base away. The chain is built from TRBV7-4 and TRBJ2-1, with D tentatively TRBD1 (6 bases). Trimming removed 9 bases from V and 4 bases from J, with 16 bases in between. Germline loops: CDR1 SGHVT, CDR2 SQSDAQ. The CDR3 has 14 amino acids. CDR3 in amino acids: CASNQGHPYNEQFF. The CDR3 DNA reads TGTGCCAGTAATCAGGGACACCCATACAATGAGCAGTTCTTC.

The chain combines TRBV6-1 with TRBJ2-7, with TRBD1 matching 10 bases. The CDR3 is 13 amino acids. CDR1 MNHNS and CDR2 SASEGT come from the germline V gene. V gave up 10 bases and J gave up 1 base; unmatched junction bases: 4. CDR3 amino acids: CAIRTGGSYEQYF. CDR3 sequence (DNA): TGTGCCATCAGGACAGGGGGATCCTACGAGCAGTACTTC.

The rearrangement uses TRBV7-3 and TRBJ2-1; the match to TRBD1 covers 7 bases. The germline CDR1 and CDR2 sequences are SGHTA and FQGTGA. The junction had 7 bases not matched to a gene; V was cut back by 2 bases and J by 6 bases. The CDR3 consists of 15 residues. This CDR3 is CASSLPDRLANEQFF. The CDR3 DNA sequence: TGTGCCAGCAGCTTACCGGACAGGTTGGCCAATGAGCAGTTCTTC.

The sample holds many counts of this clonotype. This chain links TRBV27 with TRBJ2-7; TRBD1 might be the D (5 bases). The V and J ends lost 3 bases and 3 bases respectively, with 15 bases between them. In germline, CDR1 is MNHEY, CDR2 SMNVEV (reference sequence). This CDR3 is 15 amino acids long. For the CDR3, the DNA is TGTGCCAGCAGTTTCGACAGCAAATATAACTACGAGCAGTACTTC. Amino acids: CASSFDSKYNYEQYF.

This clonotype has ten or more counts. The chain carries TRBV20-1 and TRBJ2-5, with 9 bases matching TRBD1. CDR1 and CDR2 from the germline V gene are DFQATT and SNEGSKA (reference sequence). This CDR3 spans 12 amino acids. V dropped 5 bases and J dropped 5; count of bases not matched to a gene: 3. The CDR3 spells CSAGDRAETQYF. The CDR3 coding sequence is TGCAGTGCTGGGGACAGGGCGGAGACCCAGTACTTC.

This clonotype has at least ten counts. This sequence joins TRBV15 and TRBJ1-1; D is uncertain. The CDR3 sequence is 13 residues long. The V gene's germline CDR1 is LNHNV and CDR2 YYDKDF (reference sequence). Trimming left V 0 bases short and J 7 bases short, with 9 bases between. The CDR3 loop reads CATSREAPGEAFF. CDR3 DNA sequence: TGTGCCACCAGCAGAGAGGCTCCGGGTGAAGCTTTCTTT. Full variable domain (rest looked up from reference TRBV15 and TRBJ1-1): DAMVIQNPRYQVTQFGKPVTLSCSQTLNHNVMYWYQQKSSQAPKLLFHYYDKDFNNEADTPDNFQSRRPNTSFCFLDIRSPGLGDTAMYLCATSREAPGEAFFGQGTRLTVV.

This clonotype has a count of ten or more. V is TRBV5-1 and J is TRBJ1-1; the D gene is possibly TRBD1 (5 bases). The CDR3 has 13 amino acids. Germline V gene sequence: CDR1 SGHRS, CDR2 YFSETQ. Trimming took 4 bases from V and 4 from J, leaving 11 bases between them. Here the CDR3 reads CASSPGRATEAFF. The CDR3 DNA is TGCGCCAGCAGCCCTGGCAGGGCCACTGAAGCTTTCTTT. The whole variable domain, filled in from reference TRBV5-1 and TRBJ1-1, reads KAGVTQTPRYLIKTRGQQVTLSCSPISGHRSVSWYQQTPGQGLQFLFEYFSETQRNKGNFPGRFSGRQFSNSRSEMNVSTLELGDSALYLCASSPGRATEAFFGQGTRLTVV.

This clonotype showed up many times. The V gene is TRBV5-5, the J gene TRBJ1-4; D not resolved. V was clipped by 5 bases and J by 8 bases, with 19 bases between them. CDR3 length: 15 residues. Germline-derived CDR1 and CDR2 are SGHKS and YYEKEE (reference sequence). The CDR3 DNA is TGTGCCAGCAGTTGGGGTACCGGACGGCACGAAAAACTGTTTTTT. It codes for CASSWGTGRHEKLFF.

This clonotype was found many times. The V call is TRBV6-5, the J call TRBJ1-2, with D possibly being TRBD1 (5 bases). V was clipped by 0 bases and J by 7 bases, with 15 bases between them. The CDR3 spans 15 residues. From germline, CDR1 is MNHEY and CDR2 SVGAGI. CDR3 nucleotide sequence: TGTGCCAGCAGTTACTCGACAGACGCTTGCTCTGGCTACACCTTC. This gives the protein CASSYSTDACSGYTF.

For this clonotype: It is likely a read error, because the conserved phenylalanine at the end of the CDR3 is missing. The rearrangement links TRBV7-3 to TRBJ2-2; no clear D gene. Trimming left V 5 bases short and J 5 bases short, with 12 bases between. The CDR3 contains 14 residues. Germline CDR1 and CDR2: SGHTA and FQGTGA. In nucleotides, the CDR3 is TGTGCCAGCAGCCCATACACTGGAACCGGGGAGCTGTTTTCT. As protein: CASSPYTGTGELFS.

This chain uses TRBV20-1 with TRBJ2-3; TRBD2 matches at 11 bases. Trimming cost V 3 bases and J 2 bases; bases outside gene matches: 10. This CDR3 is 17 amino acids long. Germline CDR1 DFQATT, CDR2 SNEGSKA (reference sequence). In DNA, the CDR3 is TGCAGTGCTAGTTTGCCTTGGACTAGCGGGTTCACAGATACGCAGTATTTT. This encodes CSASLPWTSGFTDTQYF.